This passage covers 26 T cell receptor beta chains from one sample sequenced in a study of T cell repertoires in cytomegalovirus infection. Antigens of these TCRs are unknown. TCRdb fed the reads into MiXCR, producing one record per CDR3 protein. This repertoire shows 250,000 to 300,000 distinct CDR3 sequences, less than 25% found once; its top ten account for roughly a fifth. Sequencing was performed on cultured PBMCs, taken from culture after CMV antigen stimulation. Receptors were obtained from a human donor in good health (CMV status not recorded). Some clones in this sample may be carry-over from other donors' samples.

This clonotype was detected ten times or more. The chain couples TRBV24-1 to TRBJ1-2; 7 bases agree with TRBD1. After removal of 4 bases from V and 6 bases from J, the junction contained 4 bases not matched to a gene. The CDR3 is 13 amino acids. CDR1 is KGHDR, CDR2 SFDVKD, per germline. CDR3 loop: CATSEHTGDGYTF. The CDR3 DNA follows: TGTGCCACCAGTGAACATACAGGGGATGGCTACACCTTC.

This rearrangement joins TRBV25-1 to TRBJ1-5; D might be TRBD1 (5 bases). The V end lost 1 base, the J end lost 6 bases, and 13 bases lay between the germline ends. The CDR3 loop spans 15 amino acids. Looked up from germline, CDR1 is MGHDK and CDR2 is SYGVNS. In nucleotides, the CDR3 is TGTGCCAGCAGTGAATCGGGGACCGCCACTCAGCCCCAGCATTTT. Protein: CASSESGTATQPQHF.

The table lists this clonotype with a few counts. The chain is built from TRBV28 and TRBJ1-1; 7 positions agree with TRBD1. Losses at the gene ends were 0 bases for V and 3 bases for J; bases not matched to a gene: 4. Per germline, CDR1 MDHEN and CDR2 SYDVKM. The CDR3 has 15 amino acids. This chain's CDR3 is CASSLWEGADTEAFF. CDR3 coding DNA: TGTGCCAGCAGTTTATGGGAGGGGGCGGACACTGAAGCTTTCTTT.

The count of this clonotype is one. The V and J genes are TRBV10-3 and TRBJ2-3; no clear D. Germline CDR1 is ENHRY and CDR2 is SYGVKD. The CDR3 sequence is 14 residues long. Trimming shortened V by 1 base and J by 2 bases, and 7 bases separated the two germline ends. The CDR3 coding sequence is TGTGCCATCAGTGAGTTGGAATTCACAGATACGCAGTATTTT. It specifies CAISELEFTDTQYF.

At least ten counts were recorded for this clonotype. The chain links TRBV6-2 or TRBV6-3 to TRBJ2-1, with 8 bases lining up with TRBD2. Germline V gene lookup returns CDR1 MNHEY and CDR2 SVGEGT. There are 16 residues in the CDR3. The V segment lost 2 bases and the J segment 5 bases; nucleotides outside the gene matches: 8. CDR3 bases: TGTGCCAGCAGTTACGTGGAGCGGGGGTATCACAATGAGCAGTTCTTC. Its protein is CASSYVERGYHNEQFF.

The chain uses TRBV28 and TRBJ2-2; 8 bases agree with TRBD1. The V gene's germline CDR1 is MDHEN and CDR2 SYDVKM. The CDR3 is 16 amino acids. V lost 5 bases and J lost 5; bases outside the gene matches: 10. The CDR3 loop is CASSIRQGKWTGELFF. The CDR3 DNA reads as TGTGCCAGCAGTATCCGACAGGGGAAGTGGACCGGGGAGCTGTTTTTT.

This rearrangement joins TRBV6-6 to TRBJ2-5; no firm D call. The germline CDR1 and CDR2 sequences are MNHNY and SVGAGI (reference sequence). Trimming shortened V by 2 bases and J by 5 bases, and 6 bases separated the two germline ends. CDR3 size: 12 residues. CDR3 residues: CASSYSMETQYF. The CDR3 DNA follows: TGTGCCAGCAGTTACAGTATGGAGACCCAGTACTTC.

V and J are TRBV15 and TRBJ1-3, with a possible D match to TRBD1 (5 bases). V lost 5 bases and J lost 0, with 14 bases in between. Germline assignment: CDR1 LNHNV and CDR2 YYDKDF (reference sequence). This CDR3 has 16 amino acids. The CDR3 loop is CATSLGGTSSGNTIYF. CDR3 in DNA: TGTGCCACCAGCTTAGGAGGGACTTCCTCTGGAAACACCATATATTTT.

This clonotype has a handful of counts. The rearrangement joins TRBV11-3 to TRBJ2-1; D possibly matches TRBD1 or TRBD2 (5 bases each). Germline V gene sequence: CDR1 SGHNT, CDR2 YENEEA. The CDR3 has 13 amino acids. Trimming removed 1 base at V and 13 bases at J, with 14 bases between. CDR3 DNA sequence: TGTGCCAGCAGCTTAGCGGGGCCCGGGTTACAGTTCTTC. Its protein product is CASSLAGPGLQFF.

V gene TRBV19 combines with J gene TRBJ1-1, with D possibly TRBD1 on 5 matching bases. Germline lookup yields CDR1 LNHDA and CDR2 SQIVND (reference sequence). This CDR3 comprises 14 residues. Trimming shortened V by 6 bases and J by 1 base, and 12 bases separated the two germline ends. Here the CDR3 DNA reads TGTGCCAGTAGGACCGGGGCCCGGAACACTGAAGCTTTCTTT. Residues: CASRTGARNTEAFF.

The chain has TRBV7-3 and TRBJ2-1, with 7 bases matching TRBD2. Germline V CDR1 and CDR2: SGHTA, FQGTGA. V dropped 5 bases and J dropped 5; count of bases not matched to a gene: 9. The CDR3 runs 15 residues. In DNA, the CDR3 is TGTGCCAGCAGCCCTCAAGGGAGGGCAAACAATGAGCAGTTCTTC. As protein: CASSPQGRANNEQFF.

This clonotype was seen a few times. The rearrangement links TRBV6-5 to TRBJ1-1, with no clear D. Deletions cut 4 bases from V and 3 bases from J, with 15 bases between. The CDR3 is made up of 15 amino acids. In germline, CDR1 is MNHEY, CDR2 SVGAGI. For the CDR3, the DNA is TGTGCCAGCAGTTCACCGGCGGGGTATTACACTGAAGCTTTCTTT. This gives the protein CASSSPAGYYTEAFF.

This clonotype was seen repeatedly, ten times or more. The V call is TRBV12-3 or TRBV12-4, the J call TRBJ2-1; 7 positions match TRBD2. The J segment lost 3 bases and the V segment lost 8 bases, leaving 10 bases of the junction unmatched. The CDR3 has 15 amino acids. CDR3 bases: TGTGCCAGCCTTATCCGGGGAGGGTTCTACAATGAGCAGTTCTTC. This translates into CASLIRGGFYNEQFF.

This clonotype was counted only a few times. The V gene is TRBV2, the J gene TRBJ1-1, with D possibly TRBD1 on 5 matching bases. V was trimmed by 10 bases and J by 2 bases, leaving 8 bases between them. The CDR3 contains 11 residues. The germline CDR1 and CDR2 sequences are SNHLY and FYNNEI. Written as DNA, the CDR3 is TGTGCCACCAGGGATAACACTGAAGCTTTCTTT. Translated, it gives CATRDNTEAFF.

CDR3 sequence reads: CSAIGDPGQGNEQYF. In DNA, the CDR3 is TGCAGTGCTATAGGCGATCCGGGACAGGGGAACGAGCAGTACTTC. V gene TRBV20-1 combines with J gene TRBJ2-7, with 10 nucleotides matching TRBD1. Germline V CDR1 and CDR2: DFQATT, SNEGSKA (reference sequence). This CDR3 comprises 15 residues. V shed 4 bases and J 5 bases; nucleotides not matched to a gene: 11.

The chain recombines TRBV27 with TRBJ2-1; 7 bases are shared with TRBD1. CDR3 length: 14 residues. The germline gives CDR1 MNHEY, CDR2 SMNVEV (reference sequence). Trimming at V came to 8 bases and at J to 6 bases, leaving 10 bases not matched to a gene. The CDR3, as DNA: TGTGCCAGCGGCGAGGGACAGTCCGGCAATGAGCAGTTCTTC. Its translation: CASGEGQSGNEQFF.

The CDR3 DNA is TGTGCCAGTAGTATTACTACAGGGGCGTCCTACGAGCAGTACTTC. It translates to CASSITTGASYEQYF. The chain joins TRBV19 to TRBJ2-7, with 7 bases matching TRBD1. With 3 bases clipped from V and 1 base from J, the junction kept 6 bases outside the gene matches. Germline values: CDR1 LNHDA, CDR2 SQIVND (reference sequence). The CDR3 has 15 amino acids.

The chain's CDR3 is CASSLVRTAYQETQYF. For the CDR3, the DNA is TGTGCCAGCAGCTTAGTTCGGACAGCGTATCAAGAGACCCAGTACTTC. J is TRBJ2-5 and V is TRBV11-2, with D maybe TRBD1 (6 bases). Germline loops: CDR1 SGHAT, CDR2 FQNNGV. Trimming took 1 base from V and 2 from J, leaving 14 bases between them. The CDR3 loop spans 16 amino acids.

This clonotype was seen many times. The rearrangement joins TRBV7-2 to TRBJ1-3; D not certain. This CDR3 is built from 12 residues. Germline lookup yields CDR1 SGHTA and CDR2 FQGNSA. V was shortened by 1 base and J by 7 bases, with 5 bases between the two germline ends. In DNA, the CDR3 is TGTGCCAGCAGCTTAGTTCGGAACACCATATATTTT. The encoded protein is CASSLVRNTIYF.

The V call is TRBV12-3 or TRBV12-4, the J call TRBJ1-1, with 10 nucleotides matching TRBD1. The ends lost 6 bases at V and 5 bases at J; junction bases unmatched: 3. The CDR3 has 13 amino acids. The CDR3 spells CASRTGGYTEAFF. The CDR3 DNA reads TGTGCCAGCAGGACAGGGGGCTATACTGAAGCTTTCTTT.

This clonotype was counted ten times or more. This chain connects TRBV12-3 or TRBV12-4 to TRBJ2-3, with D possibly being TRBD1 or TRBD2 (5 bases each). Trimming removed 3 bases at V and 1 base at J, with 8 bases between. This CDR3 is built from 14 residues. CDR3 protein: CASSFGTRTDTQYF. The CDR3 bases are TGTGCCAGCAGTTTCGGGACCCGCACAGATACGCAGTATTTT.

This clonotype was recorded many times. The rearrangement links TRBV9 to TRBJ1-1; D perhaps matches TRBD1 (5 bases). This CDR3 comprises 13 residues. Looked up from germline, CDR1 is SGDLS and CDR2 is YYNGEE. Between the trimmed V and J ends, which lost 2 bases and 8 bases, there was a span of 13 bases. CDR3 nucleotide sequence: TGTGCCAGCAGCGTGGGACCGGGGCGAGAAGCTTTCTTT. This translates into CASSVGPGREAFF.

This clonotype has more than one count but fewer than ten. This chain connects TRBV6-6 to TRBJ2-5; 10 bases line up with TRBD2. The germline CDR1 and CDR2 sequences are MNHNY and SVGAGI (reference sequence). V gave up 5 bases and J gave up 5 bases; unmatched junction bases: 14. The length of the CDR3 is 17 residues. The CDR3 spells CASSGRRSLAGDETQYF. As DNA, the CDR3 is TGTGCCAGCAGTGGCCGACGATCGCTAGCGGGAGACGAGACCCAGTACTTC.

In this sample, this clonotype turned up many times. CDR3 region: CASHWSGVGNEQFF. As DNA, the CDR3 is TGTGCCAGCCACTGGTCCGGAGTGGGGAATGAGCAGTTCTTC. V is TRBV6-2 or TRBV6-3 and J is TRBJ2-1; no firm D call. This CDR3 is built from 14 residues. Germline V gene sequence: CDR1 MNHEY, CDR2 SVGEGT. V was trimmed by 8 bases and J by 7 bases, leaving 18 bases between them.

Only one count was recorded for this clonotype. The CDR3 reads CSARDPRGLGDIQYF. DNA for the CDR3: TGCAGTGCTAGAGATCCGAGGGGTTTGGGGGACATTCAGTACTTC. The V gene is TRBV20-1, the J gene TRBJ2-4, with D perhaps assigned TRBD1 or TRBD2 (5 bases each). CDR1 and CDR2 from the germline V gene are DFQATT and SNEGSKA (reference sequence). This CDR3 comprises 15 residues. Trimming cost V 0 bases and J 8 bases, with 17 bases left between them.

The table lists this clonotype with a count of one. The genes are TRBV4-1 and TRBJ2-1; 13 bases agree with TRBD2. Germline V gives CDR1 MGHRA, CDR2 YSYEKL. Trimming removed 0 bases from V and 10 bases from J; junction bases left unmatched: 6. This CDR3 comprises 16 residues. The CDR3 loop reads CASSQEGLAGVGEQFF. CDR3 in DNA: TGCGCCAGCAGCCAAGAAGGACTAGCGGGAGTGGGCGAGCAGTTCTTC.